A single T cell receptor beta chain is shown here with its context. This CDR3 has 15 residues. Germline trimming cut 4 bases from V and 4 bases from J; bases unmatched to any gene: 6. The germline V gene has CDR1 MGHRA and CDR2 YSYEKL. Sequencing used immunoSEQ multiplex PCR; TCRdb keeps in-frame clones, though not all of them. In the table there are 330,000 or so clones, roughly 87% of which are singletons. This entry is derived from a study of blood T cell repertoires in COVID-19. The chain links TRBV4-1 to TRBJ2-2; TRBD2 matches 7 bases. Sequencing was done on a sample of PBMCs or T cells enriched from blood (not recorded which). This TCR derives from a woman in her thirties who had recovered from COVID-19. The CDR3 here is CASSRGGRGTGELFF. CDR3 sequence (DNA): TGCGCCAGCAGCCGGGGCGGGAGAGGCACCGGGGAGCTGTTTTTT.